Below, 2 T cell receptor beta chains from the same sample are listed, as sequenced in a study of Graves' ophthalmopathy and Graves' hyperthyroidism. The authors amplified TCR beta CDR3 regions, and they did so from RNA transcripts for repertoire sequencing. Second-round multiplex PCR followed a first-round RT-PCR using HTBI primers. In TCRdb, the multiplex PCR reads were re-called with MiXCR into one record per CDR3 protein. The sample includes more than 1,000,000 distinct CDR3 sequences, about 35% of them seen just once. Sequences were obtained from peripheral blood or thyroid tissue (not recorded which). These receptors all come from an adult man with Graves' hyperthyroidism.

V usage is TRBV7-9 and J usage is TRBJ2-5, with a weak D call TRBD1 (6 bases). Looked up from germline, CDR1 is SEHNR and CDR2 is FQNEAQ (reference sequence). This CDR3 has 15 residues. V lost 3 bases and J 5 bases, leaving 16 bases between the germline ends. CDR3 bases: TGTGCCAGCAGCTTTCGAGGGACACCCTTGGAGACCCAGTACTTC. This sequence encodes CASSFRGTPLETQYF.

The genes are TRBV29-1 and TRBJ2-5, with D maybe TRBD2 (5 bases). V shed 2 bases and J shed 7 bases, with 26 bases lying between them. This CDR3 is 17 amino acids long. Germline V gives CDR1 SQVTM, CDR2 ANQGSEA. The CDR3 coding sequence is TGCAGCGTTGAAACTAGGAGGCGCGGAATTGAGGGCGGGACCCAGTACTTC. It yields the protein CSVETRRRGIEGGTQYF.